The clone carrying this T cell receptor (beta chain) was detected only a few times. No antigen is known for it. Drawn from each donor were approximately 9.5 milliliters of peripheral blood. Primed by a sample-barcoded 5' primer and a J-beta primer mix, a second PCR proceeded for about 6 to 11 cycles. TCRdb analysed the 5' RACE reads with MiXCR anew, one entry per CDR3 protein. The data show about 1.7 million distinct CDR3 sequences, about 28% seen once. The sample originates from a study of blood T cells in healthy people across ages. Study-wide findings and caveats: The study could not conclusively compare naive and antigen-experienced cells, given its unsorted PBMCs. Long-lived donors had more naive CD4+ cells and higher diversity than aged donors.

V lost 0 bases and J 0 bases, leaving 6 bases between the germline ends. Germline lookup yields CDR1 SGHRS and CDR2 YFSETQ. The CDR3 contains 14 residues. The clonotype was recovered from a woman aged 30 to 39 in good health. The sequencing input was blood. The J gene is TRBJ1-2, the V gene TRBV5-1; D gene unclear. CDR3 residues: CASSLVQANYGYTF. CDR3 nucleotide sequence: TGCGCCAGCAGCTTGGTACAAGCTAACTATGGCTACACCTTC.